This T cell receptor beta chain was documented in a study of shared clonotypes between healthy human individuals. There are a few counts of this clone. Its antigen is currently unknown. Assay: immunoSEQ multiplex PCR; the TCRdb copy retains only in-frame clones and omits some. This sample yields about 110,000 clones, of which 68% are seen a single time; around 25% belongs to the top ten. Overall study findings and caveats: There were few donors, and this limited the genetic and exposure-history diversity represented.

Deletions cut 0 bases from V and 7 bases from J, with 8 bases between. Germline CDR1 SGDLS, CDR2 YYNGEE. The CDR3 has 13 amino acids. The sequenced sample consisted of memory CD8+ T cells sorted from blood. Subset specified: CD45RO+ cells pooled with CCR7-negative TemRA cells. The sequence was obtained from a woman aged 30 to 39 in good health. This chain joins TRBV9 and TRBJ2-1, with D possibly TRBD2 on 6 matching bases. CDR3 coding DNA: TGTGCCAGCAGCGTAGCGGGGGTGAATGAGCAGTTCTTC. Protein: CASSVAGVNEQFF.